A selection of T cell receptor beta chains follows, all from one sample in a study of response to subunit inactivated influenza vaccine. MiXCR, applied by TCRdb to the RT-PCR reads, yields one record per CDR3 protein. Found here are about 830,000 distinct CDR3 sequences, about 18% of them singletons; the top ten hold roughly 10%. The sample here was PBMCs from blood, taken less than 6 days after vaccination. These receptors originate from a man between 50 and 59 years old who received an inactivated influenza vaccine. Both conserved end residues are part of each CDR3. A D gene is named only where the DNA matches it firmly. A clone size is listed for some rows: how often the clone was seen (once, few, many), or a class if it is expanded.

j_call d_call clone_size v_call cdr3_nt cdr3_aa
TRBJ1-6 . many TRBV3-1 TGTGCCAGCAGCCAAGGAGGCGGTAATTCACCCCTCCACTTT CASSQGGGNSPLHF
TRBJ2-1 . few TRBV25-1 TGTGCCAGCAGCGGGGCAGGGGCGTACAATGAGCAGTTCTTC CASSGAGAYNEQFF
TRBJ2-5 . few TRBV6-1 TGTGCCAGCAGTCCCCGGGGGCGGGGAGAGACCCAGTACTTC CASSPRGRGETQYF
TRBJ1-1 TRBD1 few TRBV7-2 TGTGCCAGCAGCTTAGCTGTCGACAGGGCCACTGAAGCTTTCTTT CASSLAVDRATEAFF
TRBJ2-5 TRBD1 . TRBV27 TGTGCCAGCAGTATGGGGGACAGGGGTTTCCTAGAGACCCAGTACTTC CASSMGDRGFLETQYF
TRBJ2-7 TRBD1 . TRBV9 TGTGCCAGCAGCCTTACAAGCGGACAGGAAGGGTACGAGCAGTACTTC CASSLTSGQEGYEQYF
TRBJ2-4 . few TRBV12-3/TRBV12-4 TGTGCCAGCAGTTTTGGCACAACAGGGCGGGGAAACATTCAGTACTTC CASSFGTTGRGNIQYF
TRBJ2-1 . few TRBV5-1 TGCGCCAGCAGTAGTGGGGACCTTAAAGCCAATGAGCAGTTCTTC CASSSGDLKANEQFF
TRBJ2-7 . . TRBV19 TGTGCCAGTAGTATATGGCCAGACAGGTACGAGCAGTACTTC CASSIWPDRYEQYF
TRBJ2-1 TRBD2 . TRBV29-1 TGCAGCGTTGAAGATCGGGGGACTAGCGGGGCGTTTCCCTACAATGAGCAGTTCTTC CSVEDRGTSGAFPYNEQFF
TRBJ1-1 . few TRBV24-1 TGTGCCACCAGTGATCTACAGGGAACTGAAGCTTTCTTT CATSDLQGTEAFF
TRBJ2-2 TRBD2 . TRBV20-1 TGCAGTGCTAGAGATTTGACTAGCGGAGCGAACACCGGGGAGCTGTTTTTT CSARDLTSGANTGELFF
TRBJ2-3 TRBD2 few TRBV20-1 TGCAGTGCTAGTATCGGGGGGGCCTATTTGGCGCAGTATTTT CSASIGGAYLAQYF
TRBJ2-7 . . TRBV7-9 TGTGCCAGCAGCTTGGGGTCGGACTGGGCCTACGAGCAGTACTTC CASSLGSDWAYEQYF
TRBJ2-1 TRBD2 . TRBV10-2 TGCGCCAGCAGGGAAATAGCGGGGCCGCCGTACAATGAGCAGTTCTTC CASREIAGPPYNEQFF
TRBJ1-2 . . TRBV5-1 TGCGCCAGCAGCTTGGCTGTGACAGAATATGGCTACACCTTC CASSLAVTEYGYTF
TRBJ1-2 . many TRBV20-1 TGCAGTGCTGTGGACATGTCTGTCTATGGCTACACCTTC CSAVDMSVYGYTF
TRBJ2-1 . . TRBV11-2 TGTGCCAGCAGCTCAAACAAGGGCTCCTACAATGAGCAGTTCTTC CASSSNKGSYNEQFF
TRBJ2-5 . . TRBV4-1 TGCGCCAGCAGCCAAGATTTCGGTGCAGGGCGGGGAGAGACCCAGTACTTC CASSQDFGAGRGETQYF
TRBJ2-5 . . TRBV6-5 TGTGCCAGCAGTTACTCTAGTCTGGTGGCGGAGACCCAGTACTTC CASSYSSLVAETQYF
TRBJ1-5 . . TRBV7-2 TGTGCCAGCAGCTTAGTGGCAGGCAATCAGCCCCAGCATTTT CASSLVAGNQPQHF
TRBJ2-3 TRBD2 . TRBV7-2 TGTGCCAGCAGCTTAGTCGCTAGCGGGGGGGCGGAAGATACGCAGTATTTT CASSLVASGGAEDTQYF
TRBJ2-3 . many TRBV5-1 TGCGCCAGCAGCTTACCCCCCCCGCCCACAGATACGCAGTATTTT CASSLPPPPTDTQYF
TRBJ2-7 TRBD1 . TRBV28 TGTGCCAGCAGATGGACAGGGTCGGCTTACGAGCAGTACTTC CASRWTGSAYEQYF
TRBJ1-1 . . TRBV7-2 TGTGCCAGCAGCTCGCAGGGTATGAGCACTGAAGCTTTCTTT CASSSQGMSTEAFF
TRBJ2-5 . . TRBV5-1 TGCGCCAGCAGCTTAACTCCAGGGGTAGAGACCCAGTACTTC CASSLTPGVETQYF
TRBJ2-4 . . TRBV5-6 TGTGCCAGCAGCTTGGCCAGTACTTCTCAAAACATTCAGTACTTC CASSLASTSQNIQYF
TRBJ2-7 TRBD1 few TRBV27 TGTGCCAGCAGGGTCATGACAGGGGGCGTTTACGAGCAGTACTTC CASRVMTGGVYEQYF
TRBJ1-1 . few TRBV6-6 TGTGCCAGCAGAGAACAGGTGAACACTGAAGCTTTCTTT CASREQVNTEAFF
TRBJ2-3 TRBD2 . TRBV20-1 TGCAGTTCTCTATGGGGGACTAGCGGGGCCACAGATACGCAGTATTTT CSSLWGTSGATDTQYF
TRBJ2-4 TRBD2 few TRBV12-3/TRBV12-4 TGTGCCAGCAGTTTAAGGGGCGGGAGGAACATTCAGTACTTC CASSLRGGRNIQYF
TRBJ2-1 TRBD2 few TRBV6-5 TGTGCCAGCAGTTACGCCACTAGCGGGAATAAGGGTGAGCAGTTCTTC CASSYATSGNKGEQFF
TRBJ2-3 TRBD2 . TRBV6-4 TGTGCCAGCAGTAAAGGGACTAGTGCGGATACGCAGTATTTT CASSKGTSADTQYF
TRBJ1-4 . many TRBV5-1 TGCGCCAGCAGCGGGGGGGCAACTAATGAAAAACTGTTTTTT CASSGGATNEKLFF
TRBJ1-1 . . TRBV5-1 TGCGCCAGCCGAGGAGGTGACACTGAAGCTTTCTTT CASRGGDTEAFF
TRBJ2-3 . . TRBV12-3/TRBV12-4 TGTGCCAGCAGTCATCCCCATGGGGATACGCAGTATTTT CASSHPHGDTQYF
TRBJ2-7 TRBD1 few TRBV4-1 TGCGCCAGCAGTCTCCCCGGGACAGCGGACTACGAGCAGTACTTC CASSLPGTADYEQYF
TRBJ2-2 . . TRBV5-1 TGCGCCAGCAGCTTGGCCAGGAGGGGGAATACGAACACCGGGGAGCTGTTTTTT CASSLARRGNTNTGELFF
TRBJ2-1 . many TRBV12-3/TRBV12-4 TGTGCCAGCAGTTTAGTCAGAAACTACAATGAGCAGTTCTTC CASSLVRNYNEQFF
TRBJ2-1 TRBD2 few TRBV20-1 TGCAGTGCTAGAGCCCTAGCGGGGAGTGATGAGCAGTTCTTC CSARALAGSDEQFF
TRBJ2-3 . . TRBV6-1 TGTGCCAGCAGATTTTACAGTCGCACAGATACGCAGTATTTT CASRFYSRTDTQYF
TRBJ2-1 TRBD2 . TRBV4-2 TGTGCCAGCAGCCAAGAATCCGGGGGAGGGACCTACAATGAGCAGTTCTTC CASSQESGGGTYNEQFF
TRBJ2-1 . few TRBV5-1 TGCGCCAGCAGCTTGAGGCTAGCGAACACCTACAATGAGCAGTTCTTC CASSLRLANTYNEQFF
TRBJ2-1 . few TRBV11-2 TGTGCCAGCAGCTTAGTTAGTAGCGGACCCACATCCTACAATGAGCAGTTCTTC CASSLVSSGPTSYNEQFF
TRBJ2-7 TRBD2 . TRBV7-2 TGTGCCAGCAGCGCCGCCGGACTAGCGGGGGCCTACGAGCAGTACTTC CASSAAGLAGAYEQYF
TRBJ2-1 . . TRBV7-9 TGTGCCAGCAGCTCCTCATCCAGGGTAATCCCCTACAATGAGCAGTTCTTC CASSSSSRVIPYNEQFF
TRBJ2-1 TRBD1 few TRBV20-1 TGCAGTGCCGCGGACAGGGAGGATGGGCAGTTCTTC CSAADREDGQFF
TRBJ1-2 . few TRBV12-3/TRBV12-4 TGTGCCAGCAGTTTAGCGTTAAGGGGGACTGGCTACACCTTC CASSLALRGTGYTF
TRBJ2-7 . few TRBV6-5 TGTGCCAGCAGTTATACCTCTAGACGGGGTAGGGCCTACGAGCAGTACTTC CASSYTSRRGRAYEQYF
TRBJ2-3 . few TRBV7-3 TGTGCCAGCAGCTTAACGTCCCAGTCCTTAGGCACAGATACGCAGTATTTT CASSLTSQSLGTDTQYF
TRBJ2-2 TRBD1 few TRBV7-2 TGTGCCAGCAGCATAACCGGGACAGACACCGGGGAGCTGTTTTTT CASSITGTDTGELFF
TRBJ2-2 . few TRBV10-2 TGCGCCAGCAGTGAGTGGAGGGCTGGGGAGCTGTTTTTT CASSEWRAGELFF
TRBJ2-7 TRBD1 few TRBV29-1 TGCAGCGTAAGAGGGGGACAGGGGGCGGACGAGCAGTACTTC CSVRGGQGADEQYF
TRBJ2-7 TRBD1 . TRBV7-2 TGTGCCACCAGCGGACAGGCTCCCTACGAGCAGTACTTC CATSGQAPYEQYF
TRBJ2-7 . many TRBV20-1 TGCAGTGCTAGACCTATTTCTTCCGCCTACGAGCAGTACTTC CSARPISSAYEQYF